This T cell receptor beta chain was profiled in a study of blood T cell repertoires in COVID-19. The overall study: Specimens from acute and convalescent COVID-19 originated in the United States, Italy and Spain. Sample material is recorded as cDNA or gDNA derived from T cells, B-cell-depleted T cells, or PBMCs.

Per the authors' pipeline: Reference gene primers were amplified, and this amplification served to estimate nucleated cell counts. Repertoires were generated with immunoSEQ multiplex PCR, while TCRdb's copy carries only in-frame clones and drops some. V, J and clone size are taken as reported in that table, and D and trimming were inferred from the DNA itself. The sample has 90,000 or so clones, over 70% seen once; the top ten hold roughly 25%. The TCR comes from a man at least 80 years old with active or convalescent COVID-19. Sequencing input: peripheral blood.

The CDR3 sequence is CAWSSRGSDYGYTF. Written as DNA, the CDR3 is TGTGCCTGGAGTTCCAGGGGGTCTGACTATGGCTACACCTTC. The rearrangement uses TRBV30 and TRBJ1-2; TRBD1 aligns across 7 bases. CDR1 and CDR2 (germline): GTSNPN, SVGIG (reference sequence). The CDR3 is 14 amino acids. V was pared by 2 bases and J by 3 bases, with 6 bases of the junction left unmatched.